Shown below are 18 T cell receptor beta chains from a single sample sequenced in a study of early T cells in non-severe SARS-CoV-2 infection. Using its own MiXCR run on the 5' RACE reads, TCRdb lists one record per CDR3 protein. The repertoire holds some 61,000 distinct CDR3 sequences, 8% to 13% seen once, with around 4.1% in the top ten. Specimen: whole blood. Every receptor here comes from an adult who was a healthcare worker with PCR-confirmed SARS-CoV-2 infection or an uninfected control (not recorded which).

This clonotype was counted ten times or more. V is TRBV11-2 and J is TRBJ1-1, with D possibly TRBD1 on 5 matching bases. The germline gives CDR1 SGHAT, CDR2 FQNNGV. The ends were cut back, 4 bases at V and 11 bases at J, with 11 bases in the middle. CDR3 length equals 11 residues. The CDR3 loop reads CASSSTGAAFF. For the CDR3, the DNA is TGTGCCAGCAGCTCGACCGGGGCCGCTTTCTTT.

This clonotype was counted only a few times. The rearrangement uses TRBV7-2 and TRBJ1-1; TRBD1 matches at 8 bases. Trimming cost V 5 bases and J 5 bases; bases outside gene matches: 7. This CDR3 region has 14 residues. The germline gives CDR1 SGHTA, CDR2 FQGNSA. CDR3 loop: CASSPQGAGTEAFF. CDR3 nucleotides: TGTGCCAGCAGCCCCCAGGGGGCGGGGACTGAAGCTTTCTTT.

J is TRBJ1-2 and V is TRBV28; perhaps TRBD1 as D (6 bases). V shed 7 bases and J shed 8 bases, with 14 bases lying between them. There are 12 residues in the CDR3. From germline, CDR1 is MDHEN and CDR2 SYDVKM. As DNA, the CDR3 is TGTGCCAGCATGTTCAGGGGAGGAGGCTACACCTTC. Translated, it gives CASMFRGGGYTF.

The table lists this clonotype with many counts. The chain couples TRBV5-1 to TRBJ1-4; D unclear. Germline assignment: CDR1 SGHRS and CDR2 YFSETQ. Deletions cut 0 bases from V and 6 bases from J, with 18 bases between. CDR3 length equals 17 residues. For the CDR3, the DNA is TGCGCCAGCAGCTTGGCTGGAGGAAGGACTTCCGATGAAAAACTGTTTTTT. This codes for CASSLAGGRTSDEKLFF.

V usage is TRBV6-5 and J usage is TRBJ2-1, with 8 bases identical to TRBD2. This CDR3 comprises 13 residues. V lost 2 bases, J lost 8 bases, and 2 bases stayed unmatched. In germline, CDR1 is MNHEY, CDR2 SVGAGI. The DNA for the CDR3 is TGTGCCAGCAGTTACCGGGAGGGTTATGAGCAGTTCTTC. Residues: CASSYREGYEQFF.

This chain connects TRBV7-3 to TRBJ1-6; D is perhaps TRBD1 (5 bases). CDR1 is SGHTA, CDR2 FQGTGA, per germline. Trimming took off 6 bases at V and 6 bases at J, with 15 bases between the two ends. The CDR3 has 15 residues. The CDR3 spells CASSLDLTANSPLHF. The CDR3 DNA reads as TGTGCCAGCAGTTTAGACCTGACAGCTAATTCACCCCTCCACTTT.

This clonotype has at least ten counts. The rearrangement uses TRBV5-1 and TRBJ2-3; 9 positions agree with TRBD1. Trimming cost V 4 bases and J 4 bases; bases outside gene matches: 1. Germline V gene lookup returns CDR1 SGHRS and CDR2 YFSETQ. This CDR3 is 13 amino acids long. The CDR3: CASSGTGSDTQYF. The CDR3 coding sequence is TGCGCCAGCAGCGGGACAGGGTCAGATACGCAGTATTTT.

This clonotype was found many times. The V and J genes are TRBV7-9 and TRBJ1-1, with 9 bases lining up with TRBD1. V was clipped by 1 base and J by 7 bases; unmatched bases: 7. Per the germline V gene, CDR1 is SEHNR and CDR2 is FQNEAQ (reference sequence). CDR3 length: 15 residues. The CDR3 here is CASSLGLQGAREAFF. The CDR3 bases are TGTGCCAGCAGCTTAGGGCTACAGGGGGCCCGTGAAGCTTTCTTT. The variable domain in full, completed from reference TRBV7-9 and TRBJ1-1, reads DTGVSQNPRHKITKRGQNVTFRCDPISEHNRLYWYRQTLGQGPEFLTYFQNEAQLEKSRLLSDRFSAERPKGSFSTLEIQRTEQGDSAMYLCASSLGLQGAREAFFGQGTRLTVV.

This chain links TRBV11-3 with TRBJ1-1; TRBD1 agrees at 9 bases. The trim removed 1 base at V and 7 bases at J, leaving 7 bases unmatched. The germline gives CDR1 SGHNT, CDR2 YENEEA. The CDR3 loop spans 15 amino acids. The CDR3 sequence: CASSLAGQGQIEAFF. As DNA, the CDR3 is TGTGCCAGCAGCTTAGCCGGACAGGGGCAGATTGAAGCTTTCTTT.

This clonotype was seen repeatedly, ten times or more. The genes are TRBV4-1 and TRBJ2-7, with 11 nucleotides matching TRBD2. Trimming cost V 7 bases and J 0 bases; bases outside gene matches: 14. Looked up from germline, CDR1 is MGHRA and CDR2 is YSYEKL. This CDR3 is built from 18 residues. In DNA form, the CDR3 reads TGCGCCAGCACCCTCATCGCCCCCACTAGCGGGAGCTCCTACGAGCAGTACTTC. Protein product: CASTLIAPTSGSSYEQYF.

This clonotype was observed a few times. The chain links TRBV3-1 to TRBJ1-6; TRBD1 might be the D (5 bases). Germline CDR1 is LGHDT and CDR2 is YNNKEL (reference sequence). The CDR3 has 16 amino acids. The V end lost 3 bases, the J end lost 8 bases, and 17 bases lay between the germline ends. CDR3 sequence reads: CASSHRSPGRHSPLHF. Here the CDR3 DNA reads TGTGCCAGCAGCCACAGGTCCCCGGGGCGCCATTCACCCCTCCACTTT.

This clonotype has at least ten counts. The chain uses TRBV7-2 and TRBJ2-2, with TRBD2 identical over 7 bases. CDR3 length: 15 amino acids. With 4 bases clipped from V and 6 bases from J, the junction kept 8 bases outside the gene matches. CDR1 and CDR2 from the germline V gene are SGHTA and FQGNSA. CDR3 amino acids: CASSSLAGVSGELFF. CDR3 DNA sequence: TGTGCCAGCAGCTCCCTTGCGGGAGTGTCCGGGGAGCTGTTTTTT.

The chain uses TRBV7-2 and TRBJ2-7; 9 bases are shared with TRBD2. The junction had 5 bases not matched to a gene; V was cut back by 5 bases and J by 0 bases. Germline loops: CDR1 SGHTA, CDR2 FQGNSA. This CDR3 comprises 15 residues. CDR3 coding DNA: TGTGCCAGCAGCCGCGATAGCGGGAGCTCCTACGAGCAGTACTTC. This gives the protein CASSRDSGSSYEQYF.

This clonotype was seen repeatedly, ten times or more. The rearrangement joins TRBV7-2 to TRBJ2-7; D may be TRBD1 (6 bases). Germline loops: CDR1 SGHTA, CDR2 FQGNSA. The CDR3 sequence is 11 residues long. Trimming left V 8 bases short and J 3 bases short, with 8 bases between. The CDR3 region has the DNA TGTGCCAGCGTACAGGGCTACGAGCAGTACTTC. As protein: CASVQGYEQYF.

In its sample, this clonotype was seen many times. The V and J genes are TRBV5-1 and TRBJ2-1, with a weak D call TRBD2 (5 bases). CDR1 and CDR2 from the germline V gene are SGHRS and YFSETQ. CDR3 length: 15 residues. V lost 4 bases and J lost 2, with 13 bases in between. CDR3 DNA: TGCGCCAGCAGCCTGAGCGGTAGCGCCTACAATGAGCAGTTCTTC. Protein sequence: CASSLSGSAYNEQFF.

This clonotype was detected many times. This rearrangement joins TRBV29-1 to TRBJ2-1; D is unresolved. Germline values: CDR1 SQVTM, CDR2 ANQGSEA. The CDR3 has 14 residues. The ends were cut back, 1 base at V and 0 bases at J, with 7 bases in the middle. CDR3 nucleotides: TGCAGCGTTGAAGGCCGCATCTCCTACAATGAGCAGTTCTTC. This encodes CSVEGRISYNEQFF.

This clonotype was seen many times. J is TRBJ2-3 and V is TRBV6-1; D not resolved. The CDR3 contains 16 residues. Germline CDR1 and CDR2: MNHNS and SASEGT. V was cut by 2 bases and J by 3 bases, with 15 bases left in between. CDR3 DNA sequence: TGTGCCAGCAGTGAATTTAATTTAGCCAGGACAGATACGCAGTATTTT. It encodes CASSEFNLARTDTQYF.

This clonotype was seen more than once but under ten times. The chain employs TRBV5-1 and TRBJ2-1; 10 bases fit TRBD2. Germline V gives CDR1 SGHRS, CDR2 YFSETQ. The CDR3 contains 17 residues. V was pared by 4 bases and J by 3 bases, with 10 bases of the junction left unmatched. DNA for the CDR3: TGCGCCAGCAGCCCACCGGGACTAGCGAAGATCTACAATGAGCAGTTCTTC. Protein: CASSPPGLAKIYNEQFF. Based on the CDR3 plus reference TRBV5-1 and TRBJ2-1, the full variable domain is KAGVTQTPRYLIKTRGQQVTLSCSPISGHRSVSWYQQTPGQGLQFLFEYFSETQRNKGNFPGRFSGRQFSNSRSEMNVSTLELGDSALYLCASSPPGLAKIYNEQFFGPGTRLTVL.